These T cell receptor beta chains were read from a single sample in a study of blood T cell repertoires in COVID-19. Some clones are missing from TCRdb's copy, which holds only in-frame ones; the method was immunoSEQ multiplex PCR. This sample has 70,000 to 90,000 clones; about four fifths occur once, and the top ten carry 1% to 1.5%. Sequencing used peripheral blood. The receptors originated from a woman over 75 with acute or convalescent COVID-19. CDR3s leave out the opening cysteine and the closing phenylalanine or tryptophan. Each record gives: CDR3 length, V gene, CDR3 protein.

15 TRBV24-1 ATRPGTGGESFNEQF
14 TRBV7-2 ASSFTSGGGPYEQF
15 TRBV5-4 ASSYPSAGRSGNTIY
16 TRBV11-2 ASSLKAGGISSTDTQY
12 TRBV2 ASSEVGVTGELF
12 TRBV6-6 ASRRGGSVDTQY
11 TRBV24-1 ATAYRGINEQF
11 TRBV7-2 ASSLGVNQPQH
13 TRBV5-1 ASTTAGGPTDTQY
13 TRBV7-8 ASSLKIAGTYEQY
14 TRBV24-1 ATSDPTSGRMDEQF
12 TRBV5-6 ASSDTGVNYGYT
16 TRBV2 ASRTGPSGGRSYNEQF
18 TRBV19 ASSMDRLEAAPGYNSPLH
16 TRBV27 ASSLGGVRGSVNTEAF
16 TRBV6-7 ASSFGTAGGADDSPLH
14 TRBV2 ASSDPTGSGNTEAF
11 TRBV28 ASSSFRVNEQY
10 TRBV28 ASSFRGTEAF
12 TRBV28 ASSLDRVRTEAF
13 TRBV6-5 ASSPISGTESPLH
11 TRBV7-3 ASSPQGGQPQH
10 TRBV5-6 ASSLSLGGYT
12 TRBV6-5 ASSTTGAGNTIY
12 TRBV10-3 AISTGQGTDTQY
11 TRBV7-2 ASSLDGGYEQY
13 TRBV27 ASRSGTGINNEQF
11 TRBV27 ASRRTGQDEQY
10 TRBV6-5 ASSLSTDTQY
10 TRBV29-1 SVDSGSDEQY
12 TRBV7-9 ASSLATGGDTQY
9 TRBV20-1 SAPGVTEAF
13 TRBV7-2 ASSWRQGEGQPQH
12 TRBV19 ASSPLAGPNEQF
11 TRBV3-1/TRBV3-2 ASSQGEVTEQY